These 30 T cell receptor beta chains were sequenced from one sample in a study of regulatory T cells in long-lasting Graves disease. Time point of the sample: newly diagnosed GD, antithyroid drugs for less than 3 months. TCR sequences were obtained from RNA taken from PBMCs. Assembly of TCR beta libraries relied on iRepertoire HTBI primers together with Arm-PCR of CDR3 regions. Each CDR3 protein is one row after TCRdb ran MiXCR on the multiplex PCR reads. Counted here are more than 450,000 distinct CDR3 sequences, 15% to 20% occurring once; the ten biggest clones make up more than 10%. This sample was also put to use in a study of T cells in Graves' hyperthyroidism and ophthalmopathy.

The input for sequencing was peripheral blood mononuclear cells (PBMCs), taken at new diagnosis, from a patient treated with antithyroid drugs. The receptors here all came from a man in his forties with Graves disease.

This clonotype was picked up many times. V gene TRBV27 combines with J gene TRBJ2-1, with 10 bases matching TRBD2. Germline assignment: CDR1 MNHEY and CDR2 SMNVEV (reference sequence). This CDR3 has 16 amino acids. The V and J ends lost 3 bases and 7 bases, in that order; junction bases with no gene match: 9. The CDR3 sequence is CASSFMTSGLGNEQFF. CDR3 DNA sequence: TGTGCCAGCAGTTTCATGACTAGCGGGCTTGGGAATGAGCAGTTCTTC.

The chain employs TRBV7-9 and TRBJ2-7, with D possibly being TRBD1 (5 bases). Looked up from germline, CDR1 is SEHNR and CDR2 is FQNEAQ (reference sequence). V was shortened by 3 bases and J by 6 bases, with 15 bases between the two germline ends. This CDR3 has 14 amino acids. CDR3 sequence reads: CASSFRTTASEQYF. CDR3 coding DNA: TGTGCCAGCAGCTTTCGGACAACCGCTAGCGAGCAGTACTTC.

This clonotype was observed a few times. The chain links TRBV11-2 to TRBJ2-5; a possible D gene is TRBD1 (5 bases). The CDR3 is made up of 14 amino acids. With 1 base removed from V and 1 base from J, the gap between germline ends came to 7 bases. CDR1 and CDR2 from the germline V gene are SGHAT and FQNNGV. CDR3 sequence (DNA): TGTGCCAGCAGCTTAGTTCAGGGCCAAGAGACCCAGTACTTC. Translating gives CASSLVQGQETQYF.

This clonotype showed up just a few times. This chain links TRBV12-3 or TRBV12-4 with TRBJ1-3; 9 bases map to TRBD1. The CDR3 consists of 13 residues. The V and J ends lost 10 bases and 8 bases, in that order; junction bases with no gene match: 9. The CDR3 reads CATTDRGVDTIYF. CDR3 nucleotide sequence: TGTGCCACTACGGACAGGGGAGTAGACACCATATATTTT.

This clonotype showed up just a few times. CDR3 region: CSARIGGGLWEAQYF. As DNA, the CDR3 is TGCAGTGCTAGAATAGGGGGTGGTTTGTGGGAGGCCCAGTACTTC. The rearrangement uses TRBV20-1 and TRBJ2-5; D is tentatively TRBD1 or TRBD2 (6 bases each). CDR3 length: 15 residues. CDR1 is DFQATT and CDR2 is SNEGSKA in the germline V gene (reference sequence). The V gene lost 2 bases and the J gene lost 9 bases, with 22 bases spanning the gap.

This clonotype was observed a handful of times. The chain combines TRBV4-1 with TRBJ2-7; TRBD2 might be the D (5 bases). V was cut by 2 bases and J by 4 bases, with 9 bases left in between. The CDR3 loop spans 13 amino acids. CDR1 is MGHRA, CDR2 YSYEKL, per germline. Written as DNA, the CDR3 is TGCGCCAGCAGCCAATGGAGCGGATACGAGCAGTACTTC. Protein product: CASSQWSGYEQYF.

The rearrangement links TRBV4-1 to TRBJ2-3; D may correspond to TRBD1 or TRBD2 (7 bases each). The CDR3 is 16 residues long. V shed 2 bases and J shed 6 bases, with 18 bases lying between them. The germline V gene has CDR1 MGHRA and CDR2 YSYEKL. For the CDR3, the DNA is TGCGCCAGCAGCCAAAGGGAGGGAGGGGGCGGTGATACGCAGTATTTT. It specifies CASSQREGGGGDTQYF.

This clonotype occurred many times. The rearrangement links TRBV7-9 to TRBJ2-5; 8 bases fit TRBD2. Trimming removed 7 bases from V and 5 bases from J; junction bases left unmatched: 6. Per the germline V gene, CDR1 is SEHNR and CDR2 is FQNEAQ (reference sequence). The CDR3 contains 13 residues. In DNA, the CDR3 is TGTGCCAGCACACCGGGGGGGCTGGAGACCCAGTACTTC. This translates into CASTPGGLETQYF.

CDR3 coding DNA: TGTGCCAGCAGTTGGGACCGGAGGGGTGAAGCTTTCTTT. Its translation: CASSWDRRGEAFF. V and J are TRBV27 and TRBJ1-1, with D perhaps matching TRBD1 (5 bases). The V end lost 4 bases, the J end lost 7 bases, and 13 bases lay between the germline ends. Looked up from germline, CDR1 is MNHEY and CDR2 is SMNVEV (reference sequence). The CDR3 is 13 residues long.

The chain is built from TRBV5-1 and TRBJ2-1, with 16 bases that match TRBD2. Germline CDR1 and CDR2: SGHRS and YFSETQ. V lost 3 bases and J lost 8; bases outside the gene matches: 8. The CDR3 runs 17 residues. The CDR3: CASSWGLAGGNRDEQFF. The CDR3 bases are TGCGCCAGCAGCTGGGGACTAGCGGGAGGGAATCGCGATGAGCAGTTCTTC.

Only one count was recorded for this clonotype. This may come from a read error, since a much larger clone is one base off. The chain uses TRBV12-3 or TRBV12-4 and TRBJ1-2; perhaps TRBD1 as D (5 bases). Trimming removed 11 bases from V and 7 bases from J, with 32 bases in between. CDR3 length: 17 residues. CDR3 protein: CACQAVYTEPGTIGYTF. The CDR3 coding sequence is TGTGCCTGCCAAGCAGTTTACACCGAGCCGGGGACGATTGGCTACACCTTC.

In DNA, the CDR3 is TGTGCCAGTAGTATAGATGGTAGCGGGAGAAGGACCGGGGAGCTGTTTTTT. It yields the protein CASSIDGSGRRTGELFF. V and J are TRBV19 and TRBJ2-2; 9 bases match TRBD2. With 0 bases clipped from V and 5 bases from J, the junction kept 7 bases outside the gene matches. The CDR3 covers 17 residues. Germline V gene sequence: CDR1 LNHDA, CDR2 SQIVND (reference sequence).

This clonotype was seen repeatedly, ten times or more. The chain has TRBV7-9 and TRBJ2-3; 8 bases match TRBD2. V was pared by 1 base and J by 5 bases, with 5 bases of the junction left unmatched. This CDR3 has 15 residues. Looked up from germline, CDR1 is SEHNR and CDR2 is FQNEAQ (reference sequence). The CDR3 is CASSLVSGAVDTQYF. For the CDR3, the DNA is TGTGCCAGCAGCTTAGTTAGCGGGGCCGTAGATACGCAGTATTTT.

This clonotype came up a few times. The rearrangement links TRBV4-2 to TRBJ2-1; 8 positions agree with TRBD2. After removal of 0 bases from V and 6 bases from J, the junction contained 10 bases not matched to a gene. The CDR3 contains 17 residues. Looked up from germline, CDR1 is LGHNA and CDR2 is YNFKEQ. CDR3 sequence reads: CASSQERSGSLANEQFF. DNA for the CDR3: TGTGCCAGCAGCCAAGAACGAAGCGGGAGTCTTGCCAATGAGCAGTTCTTC.

CDR3 loop: CASIEGGEQFF. For the CDR3, the DNA is TGTGCCAGCATCGAGGGGGGTGAGCAGTTCTTC. The chain links TRBV7-6 to TRBJ2-1; tentatively, D is TRBD1 or TRBD2 (6 bases each). V shed 7 bases and J shed 9 bases, with 10 bases lying between them. This CDR3 contains 11 residues. CDR1 is SGHVS, CDR2 FNYEAQ, per germline.

This clonotype was detected ten times or more. CDR3 bases: TGTGCCAGCAGTTTTTTCACAGGGAGTGAGCAGTACTTC. This codes for CASSFFTGSEQYF. This chain connects TRBV27 to TRBJ2-7; possibly TRBD1 for D (6 bases). CDR1 and CDR2 (germline): MNHEY, SMNVEV (reference sequence). V was trimmed by 3 bases and J by 7 bases, leaving 13 bases between them. The CDR3 has 13 amino acids.

This clonotype was detected only a few times. The DNA of the CDR3 is TGCAGCGCTCGGACTCACTACGAGCAGTACTTC. Protein: CSARTHYEQYF. The V call is TRBV29-1, the J call TRBJ2-7, with a possible D match to TRBD2 (5 bases). In germline, CDR1 is SQVTM, CDR2 ANQGSEA. The CDR3 has 11 amino acids. The germline V and J ends were trimmed by 7 bases and 3 bases, with 10 bases remaining between them.

This chain links TRBV6-1 with TRBJ2-5; D is perhaps TRBD1 (6 bases). The CDR3 has 12 amino acids. Germline CDR1 MNHNS, CDR2 SASEGT. The V end lost 7 bases, the J end lost 5 bases, and 11 bases lay between the germline ends. For the CDR3, the DNA is TGTGCCAGCAAGGACAGTGTTGAGACCCAGTACTTC. Amino acid sequence: CASKDSVETQYF.

This sequence joins TRBV20-1 and TRBJ1-5, with 9 bases identical to TRBD1. The J segment lost 6 bases and the V segment lost 6 bases, leaving 6 bases of the junction unmatched. CDR1 DFQATT and CDR2 SNEGSKA come from the germline V gene (reference sequence). The CDR3 sequence is 13 residues long. The CDR3 bases are TGCAGTGCGGCCACAGGGGGCAGTCAGCCCCAGCATTTT. Protein product: CSAATGGSQPQHF.

There are a few counts of this clonotype. The chain has TRBV6-2 or TRBV6-3 and TRBJ1-1; D not certain. V was trimmed by 2 bases and J by 2 bases, leaving 3 bases between them. This CDR3 has 12 residues. Germline loops: CDR1 MNHEY, CDR2 SVGEGT. DNA for the CDR3: TGTGCCAGCAGTTACCAAAACACTGAAGCTTTCTTT. This sequence encodes CASSYQNTEAFF.

This clonotype has ten or more counts. This chain connects TRBV12-3 or TRBV12-4 to TRBJ2-1; D not resolved. There are 13 residues in the CDR3. The V gene lost 2 bases and the J gene lost 7 bases, with 9 bases spanning the gap. The CDR3 DNA reads as TGTGCCAGCAGTTTAAATCGGTGGAATGAGCAGTTCTTC. This sequence encodes CASSLNRWNEQFF.

The chain couples TRBV6-2 or TRBV6-3 to TRBJ1-2; 7 nucleotides match TRBD1. Germline trimming cut 5 bases from V and 6 bases from J; bases unmatched to any gene: 3. This CDR3 spans 12 amino acids. Germline V gene lookup returns CDR1 MNHEY and CDR2 SVGEGT. The DNA of the CDR3 is TGTGCCAGCAGTGAAGGGGGCGATGGCTACACCTTC. Translated, it gives CASSEGGDGYTF.

The V gene is TRBV5-4, the J gene TRBJ2-3, with no clear D. The CDR3 has 15 residues. Trimming stripped 2 bases from V and 2 bases from J, with 12 bases between. In germline, CDR1 is SGHNT, CDR2 YYREEE (reference sequence). The CDR3 region is CASSLGGPNTDTQYF. CDR3 DNA sequence: TGTGCCAGCAGCTTAGGCGGTCCAAACACAGATACGCAGTATTTT.

In its sample, this clonotype was seen many times. The rearrangement joins TRBV3-1 to TRBJ2-7; 7 nucleotides line up with TRBD1. Germline CDR1 reads LGHDT; CDR2 reads YNNKEL (reference sequence). The CDR3 runs to 16 residues. Trimming took 4 bases from V and 0 from J; bases not matched to a gene: 9. CDR3 in amino acids: CASSLTGAPSSYEQYF. In DNA, the CDR3 is TGTGCCAGCAGCCTAACAGGGGCGCCGAGCTCCTACGAGCAGTACTTC.

This clonotype was picked up one time. The chain links TRBV5-1 to TRBJ2-7; 10 nucleotides agree with TRBD1. The V segment lost 4 bases and the J segment 3 bases; nucleotides outside the gene matches: 7. The germline CDR1 and CDR2 sequences are SGHRS and YFSETQ. CDR3 length: 15 residues. The CDR3 loop is CASSPGTGAVYEQYF. The CDR3 region has the DNA TGCGCCAGCAGCCCCGGGACAGGGGCCGTCTACGAGCAGTACTTC. The full variable domain, rest sourced from reference TRBV5-1 and TRBJ2-7, is KAGVTQTPRYLIKTRGQQVTLSCSPISGHRSVSWYQQTPGQGLQFLFEYFSETQRNKGNFPGRFSGRQFSNSRSEMNVSTLELGDSALYLCASSPGTGAVYEQYFGPGTRLTVT.

The gene calls are TRBV19 and TRBJ2-1, with D perhaps matching TRBD1 or TRBD2 (5 bases each). The CDR3 extends over 15 amino acids. V lost 6 bases and J 2 bases, leaving 14 bases between the germline ends. The germline V gene has CDR1 LNHDA and CDR2 SQIVND (reference sequence). The CDR3 nucleotides are TGTGCCAGTAGGGCATCGGGACGGACCTACAATGAGCAGTTCTTC. Its translation is CASRASGRTYNEQFF.

The V gene is TRBV7-3, the J gene TRBJ2-4, with D unclear. Germline lookup yields CDR1 SGHTA and CDR2 FQGTGA. CDR3 length: 15 residues. Trimming shortened V by 4 bases and J by 9 bases, and 19 bases separated the two germline ends. CDR3 DNA sequence: TGTGCCAGCAGCTCCAAGTCTAGGCCCCTTGGCATTCAGTACTTC. It is translated as CASSSKSRPLGIQYF.

This clonotype was seen many times. The gene calls are TRBV11-2 and TRBJ1-5, with a weak D call TRBD1 (6 bases). The CDR3 is 15 residues long. V lost 0 bases, J lost 7 bases, and 13 bases lay in between. Looked up from germline, CDR1 is SGHAT and CDR2 is FQNNGV. The CDR3 loop is CASSLDGRGLQPQHF. DNA of the CDR3: TGTGCCAGCAGCTTAGATGGCAGGGGTCTCCAGCCCCAGCATTTT.

The rearrangement uses TRBV24-1 and TRBJ1-5; D is perhaps TRBD1 (6 bases). The germline V and J ends were trimmed by 5 bases and 1 base, with 11 bases remaining between them. The CDR3 has 15 residues. Germline loops: CDR1 KGHDR, CDR2 SFDVKD. As DNA, the CDR3 is TGTGCCACCAGTGGGGGGGGGGCCAGCAATCAGCCCCAGCATTTT. It encodes CATSGGGASNQPQHF.

On this clonotype: Mismatch with germline at one junction end may stem from a read error. The J gene is TRBJ2-7, the V gene TRBV10-3; TRBD1 aligns across 11 bases. CDR1 and CDR2 from the germline V gene are ENHRY and SYGVKD. The CDR3 is 16 residues long. The DNA of the CDR3 is TGTGCCATCAGTAAGTCGGGACAGGGGGACTCCTACGAGCAGTACTTC. As protein: CAISKSGQGDSYEQYF.